A single sample is the source of the 18 T cell receptor beta chains below, sequenced in a study of shared clonotypes between healthy human individuals. Profiled with immunoSEQ multiplex PCR; TCRdb holds only in-frame clones, not every one. The profile covers about 490,000 clones, with roughly 85% appearing a single time and approximately 12% taken by the ten largest. The specimen was PBMCs. The origin of the receptors is a woman aged 40 to 49 in good health. Some clones in this sample may be carry-over from other donors' samples.

The chain has TRBV5-1 and TRBJ2-5; 9 bases map to TRBD1. The J segment lost 2 bases and the V segment lost 0 bases, leaving 5 bases of the junction unmatched. The CDR3 loop spans 16 amino acids. Looked up from germline, CDR1 is SGHRS and CDR2 is YFSETQ. The DNA of the CDR3 is TGCGCCAGCAGCTTGGCTGGACAGGGGCGACAAGAGACCCAGTACTTC. It translates to CASSLAGQGRQETQYF.

This clone was counted a few times. This rearrangement joins TRBV5-8 to TRBJ2-1, with 9 bases identical to TRBD2. The length of the CDR3 is 15 residues. CDR1 and CDR2 (germline): SGHTS, YDEGEE. V lost 4 bases, J lost 4 bases, and 6 bases stayed unmatched. This CDR3 reads CASSHSGGAYNEQFF. DNA of the CDR3: TGTGCCAGCAGCCATAGCGGGGGCGCATACAATGAGCAGTTCTTC.

The V gene is TRBV30, the J gene TRBJ1-4; maybe TRBD1 (6 bases). Trimming removed 1 base at V and 7 bases at J, with 13 bases between. This CDR3 has 14 residues. Germline loops: CDR1 GTSNPN, CDR2 SVGIG (reference sequence). The CDR3, as DNA: TGTGCCTGGAGTGAGGAGGGGGTTGGTGAAAAACTGTTTTTT. This gives the protein CAWSEEGVGEKLFF.

V is TRBV19 and J is TRBJ1-2, with a possible D match to TRBD1 (6 bases). CDR1 is LNHDA, CDR2 SQIVND, per germline (reference sequence). V dropped 8 bases and J dropped 4 bases, with 17 bases sitting between them. CDR3 length: 14 residues. CDR3 DNA sequence: TGTGCCAGTTCCATGGACAGCGACATCTATGGCTACACCTTC. It yields the protein CASSMDSDIYGYTF. Supplemented by reference TRBV19 and TRBJ1-2, the full variable domain reads DGGITQSPKYLFRKEGQNVTLSCEQNLNHDAMYWYRQDPGQGLRLIYYSQIVNDFQKGDIAEGYSVSREKKESFPLTVTSAQKNPTAFYLCASSMDSDIYGYTFGSGTRLTVV.

This clone was seen many times. CDR3 DNA sequence: TGTGCCAGCAGCTTTGGGACAGCGCCCGAGACCCAGTACTTC. Translating it yields CASSFGTAPETQYF. The chain recombines TRBV7-9 with TRBJ2-5; TRBD1 matches at 7 bases. The CDR3 loop spans 14 amino acids. With 3 bases clipped from V and 5 bases from J, the junction kept 6 bases outside the gene matches. Germline V CDR1 and CDR2: SEHNR, FQNEAQ (reference sequence).

The gene calls are TRBV7-2 and TRBJ2-1; possibly TRBD2 for D (7 bases). V dropped 5 bases and J dropped 2 bases, with 25 bases sitting between them. The CDR3 spans 19 residues. From germline, CDR1 is SGHTA and CDR2 FQGNSA. CDR3 region: CASSPSLGGGSGAYNEQFF. DNA of the CDR3: TGTGCCAGCAGCCCCTCGCTGGGGGGCGGGAGCGGGGCCTACAATGAGCAGTTCTTC.

A few counts support this clone. The V gene is TRBV5-1, the J gene TRBJ2-7; 10 bases fit TRBD1. Germline values: CDR1 SGHRS, CDR2 YFSETQ. This CDR3 is built from 15 residues. V was pared by 4 bases and J by 4 bases, with 8 bases of the junction left unmatched. The CDR3 DNA sequence: TGCGCCAGCAGCCAACCCCCGGGACAGGGGTACGAGCAGTACTTC. Translated: CASSQPPGQGYEQYF.

This clone was counted once. V and J are TRBV10-2 and TRBJ2-7, with 9 bases lining up with TRBD2. The germline gives CDR1 WSHSY, CDR2 SAAADI. The CDR3 spans 15 residues. V lost 7 bases and J lost 0; bases outside the gene matches: 7. The CDR3 protein is CASNPSGGSSYEQYF. The DNA for the CDR3 is TGCGCCAGCAACCCCAGCGGGGGGAGCTCCTACGAGCAGTACTTC.

The rearrangement links TRBV10-3 to TRBJ1-1; no clear D. The ends were cut back, 8 bases at V and 0 bases at J, with 10 bases in the middle. The CDR3 consists of 13 residues. Per the germline V gene, CDR1 is ENHRY and CDR2 is SYGVKD. The CDR3: CAIARTVNTEAFF. The CDR3 DNA follows: TGTGCCATCGCCCGGACGGTGAACACTGAAGCTTTCTTT.

A note on this clone: The germline gene is not matched at one end of the junction; a read error may be the cause. This chain uses TRBV7-7 with TRBJ2-1; either TRBD1 or TRBD2 may fit D (5 bases each). The CDR3 runs 12 residues. Germline CDR1 is SSHAT and CDR2 is FNYEAQ (reference sequence). In DNA form, the CDR3 reads TGTGCTAGCAGCCCCTCCGGGACGCCCCAGTTCTTC. It specifies CASSPSGTPQFF.

This chain connects TRBV5-1 to TRBJ2-3, with D perhaps matching TRBD2 (6 bases). CDR3 size: 16 residues. The V gene lost 1 base and the J gene lost 0 bases, with 12 bases spanning the gap. Looked up from germline, CDR1 is SGHRS and CDR2 is YFSETQ. CDR3 sequence reads: CASSLRERRSTDTQYF. In DNA form, the CDR3 reads TGCGCCAGCAGCTTGCGGGAGCGGAGAAGCACAGATACGCAGTATTTT.

This chain links TRBV30 with TRBJ1-6; 8 nucleotides agree with TRBD1. The CDR3 consists of 14 residues. The germline gives CDR1 GTSNPN, CDR2 SVGIG (reference sequence). V lost 8 bases and J lost 7; bases outside the gene matches: 10. The CDR3 spells CAQALAGGNSPLHF. CDR3 DNA: TGTGCCCAAGCCTTGGCAGGGGGCAATTCACCCCTCCACTTT.

The genes are TRBV7-2 and TRBJ2-6; D tentatively fits TRBD1 or TRBD2 (5 bases each). This CDR3 comprises 18 residues. CDR1 SGHTA and CDR2 FQGNSA come from the germline V gene. V dropped 5 bases and J dropped 5 bases, with 22 bases sitting between them. The CDR3 nucleotides are TGTGCCAGCAGCGGAGGTGACAGACGACAAAGTCGGGCCAACGTCCTGACTTTC. Its translation is CASSGGDRRQSRANVLTF. The full variable domain, in which reference TRBV7-2 and TRBJ2-6 provide the parts outside the CDR3, is GAGVSQSPSNKVTEKGKDVELRCDPISGHTALYWYRQSLGQGLEFLIYFQGNSAPDKSGLPSDRFSAERTGGSVSTLTIQRTQQEDSAVYLCASSGGDRRQSRANVLTFGAGSRLTVL.

V gene TRBV28 combines with J gene TRBJ1-1, with 10 bases fitting TRBD1. Unmatched junction bases numbered 5, after V lost 7 bases and J lost 3 bases. Germline CDR1 and CDR2: MDHEN and SYDVKM. This CDR3 has 14 residues. This CDR3 reads CASTQDRGDTEAFF. The DNA for the CDR3 is TGTGCCAGCACCCAGGACAGGGGGGACACTGAAGCTTTCTTT.

This chain links TRBV7-9 with TRBJ1-5, with D perhaps matching TRBD1 (5 bases). Germline lookup yields CDR1 SEHNR and CDR2 FQNEAQ (reference sequence). V was clipped by 4 bases and J by 2 bases, with 12 bases between them. The CDR3 length is 15 residues. This chain's CDR3 is CASSSGPDGNQPQHF. Written as DNA, the CDR3 is TGTGCCAGCAGCTCGGGACCAGACGGCAATCAGCCCCAGCATTTT.

This clone has more than one count but fewer than ten. A read error may account for a junction end that differs from germline. This sequence joins TRBV19 and TRBJ1-4; no clear D. Germline lookup yields CDR1 LNHDA and CDR2 SQIVND (reference sequence). The CDR3 is 14 residues long. CDR3 protein: CASSGTTVNGKLFF. CDR3 sequence (DNA): TGTGCCAGTAGCGGTACCACTGTTAATGGAAAACTGTTTTTT.

This rearrangement joins TRBV28 to TRBJ1-4, with D perhaps TRBD1 (5 bases). V dropped 5 bases and J dropped 5 bases, with 15 bases sitting between them. The CDR3 spans 15 residues. Germline CDR1 is MDHEN and CDR2 is SYDVKM. CDR3 sequence: CASSTHDSPNEKLFF. The CDR3 DNA follows: TGTGCCAGCAGTACCCACGACAGCCCCAATGAAAAACTGTTTTTT.

Turning to this clone: Within the sample, other DNA sequences also encode this same CDR3. CDR3 nucleotide sequence: TGTGCCAGCAGCCTCGGGACTAGCGGTTACAATGAGCAGTTCTTC. Protein sequence: CASSLGTSGYNEQFF. The rearrangement joins TRBV11-3 to TRBJ2-1; 11 bases map to TRBD2. The CDR3 is 15 amino acids. Germline V gene data show CDR1 as SGHNT and CDR2 as YENEEA. The V gene end was trimmed by 5 bases and the J gene end by 4 bases; junction bases not matched to a gene: 4.